The clone carrying this T cell receptor (beta chain) was counted between two and nine times. A multiplex PCR was run with 60 Vbeta primers and 13 Jbeta primers. Measured with immunoSEQ multiplex PCR; TCRdb has only the in-frame clones, and not every one. The sample lists approximately 150,000 clones; about three quarters were seen once. This entry is derived from a study of cytomegalovirus exposure and HLA in healthy donors. The V gene's germline CDR1 is SNHLY and CDR2 FYNNEI. Deletions cut 4 bases from V and 2 bases from J, with 10 bases between. The CDR3 consists of 14 residues. The sequence was collected from a woman aged 25 to 39 in good health and CMV-seronegative. Sequenced sample: PBMCs. The chain links TRBV2 to TRBJ2-3; D gene ambiguous. The CDR3 loop reads CASSVREPTDTQYF. DNA of the CDR3: TGTGCCAGCAGTGTCCGCGAACCCACAGATACGCAGTATTTT.